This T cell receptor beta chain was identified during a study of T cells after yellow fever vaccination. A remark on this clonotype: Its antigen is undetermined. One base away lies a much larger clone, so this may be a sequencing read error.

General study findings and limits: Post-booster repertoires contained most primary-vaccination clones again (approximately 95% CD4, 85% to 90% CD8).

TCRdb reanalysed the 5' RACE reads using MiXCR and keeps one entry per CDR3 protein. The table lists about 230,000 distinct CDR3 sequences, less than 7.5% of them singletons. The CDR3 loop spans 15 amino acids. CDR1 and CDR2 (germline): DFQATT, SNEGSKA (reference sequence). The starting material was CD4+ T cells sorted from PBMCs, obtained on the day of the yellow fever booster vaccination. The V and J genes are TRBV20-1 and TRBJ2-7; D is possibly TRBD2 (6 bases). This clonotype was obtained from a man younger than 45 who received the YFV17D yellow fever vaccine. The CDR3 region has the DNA TGCTGTGCTAGGACGGGACTCTCGAGCTCCTACGAGCAGTACTTC. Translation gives CCARTGLSSSYEQYF.